This TCR beta chain came from a study of PD-L1 blockade in urothelial cancer. Study-level background: Blood samples had a median of approximately 150,000 T cells, 83,000 or so unique TCRs, and clonality around 0.08.

The germline V gene has CDR1 SGHTA and CDR2 FQGNSA. The CDR3 consists of 15 residues. The V segment lost 3 bases and the J segment 5 bases; nucleotides outside the gene matches: 6. Documented time point: pretreatment peripheral blood. Urothelial carcinoma, locally advanced or metastatic, affected the patients. Profiled with immunoSEQ multiplex PCR; TCRdb holds only in-frame clones, not every one. The sample includes around 86,000 clones, roughly 80% of them seen just once. The chain is built from TRBV7-2 and TRBJ1-2; TRBD1 matches at 10 bases. The sequence was collected from a man in his forties or fifties with urothelial cancer. The sample was PBMCs, taken around atezolizumab (anti-PD-L1) treatment. The CDR3 region is CASSFPGQGEYGYTF. The CDR3 DNA is TGTGCCAGCAGCTTTCCCGGACAGGGGGAGTATGGCTACACCTTC.